This is a list of T cell receptor beta chains from one sample in a study of PD-1 blockade in classical Hodgkin lymphoma. Sequencing used immunoSEQ multiplex PCR; TCRdb keeps in-frame clones, though not all of them. Among 30,000 to 40,000 clones listed, 75% to 85% were seen once. The material sequenced was peripheral blood mononuclear cells (PBMCs), taken at baseline. These receptors all stem from a human donor with classical Hodgkin lymphoma. The CDR3 runs from the conserved cysteine through the conserved F or W. The D gene is left open where the match is weak. Size values are once, few and many counts, or a class for expanded clones, and some rows have none.

clone size,V gene,D gene,J gene,CDR3 protein,CDR3 DNA
.,TRBV6-6,TRBD1,TRBJ1-2,CASSYTGGDYGYTF,TGTGCCAGCAGTTACACAGGGGGCGACTATGGCTACACCTTC
.,TRBV11-2,.,TRBJ2-3,CASSVSRGDTQYF,TGTGCCAGCAGCGTAAGCAGGGGAGATACGCAGTATTTT
once,TRBV6-5,.,TRBJ2-7,CASSPVGRDRYEQYF,TGTGCCAGCAGTCCGGTGGGGCGGGACCGGTACGAGCAGTACTTC
.,TRBV28,.,TRBJ1-5,CASSPPEGSYQPQHF,TGTGCCAGCAGTCCCCCCGAGGGCAGCTATCAGCCCCAGCATTTT
.,TRBV5-1,TRBD2,TRBJ2-5,CASSDGLAGGETQYF,TGCGCCAGCAGCGATGGACTAGCGGGAGGAGAGACCCAGTACTTC
.,TRBV7-2,.,TRBJ1-2,CASSLEGYYGYTF,TGTGCCAGCAGCTTAGAGGGATACTATGGCTACACCTTC
few,TRBV10-1,.,TRBJ2-3,CANSTGTLDTQYF,TGCGCCAACTCGACAGGTACGTTGGATACGCAGTATTTT
.,TRBV10-1,.,TRBJ2-3,CASSEGGDTQYF,TGCGCCAGCAGTGAGGGAGGGGATACGCAGTATTTT
.,TRBV7-9,.,TRBJ1-3,CASSRRGPSGNTIYF,TGTGCCAGCAGCCGCCGGGGCCCCTCTGGAAACACCATATATTTT
.,TRBV2,TRBD2,TRBJ2-1,CASRFSGGDRFF,TGTGCCAGCAGGTTTAGCGGGGGGGATAGGTTCTTC
.,TRBV28,.,TRBJ2-1,CASSYGGLYPPWQFF,TGTGCCAGCAGTTATGGGGGACTTTACCCCCCGTGGCAGTTCTTC
.,TRBV5-1,.,TRBJ1-1,CASSLLGAGTEAFF,TGCGCCAGCAGCTTGCTGGGGGCCGGGACTGAAGCTTTCTTT
.,TRBV10-3,.,TRBJ1-1,CAISGTVNTEAFF,TGTGCCATCAGCGGGACGGTGAACACTGAAGCTTTCTTT
many,TRBV29-1,.,TRBJ2-1,CSVELGSPYNEQFF,TGCAGCGTAGAATTAGGGAGCCCCTACAATGAGCAGTTCTTC
.,TRBV6-5,TRBD1,TRBJ1-3,CASSPGGGGNTIYF,TGTGCCAGCAGTCCAGGGGGGGGTGGAAACACCATATATTTT
.,TRBV28,TRBD1,TRBJ2-7,CASSIGTGPYEQYF,TGTGCCAGCAGTATTGGGACAGGGCCTTACGAGCAGTACTTC
once,TRBV9,TRBD1,TRBJ2-7,CASSVEPGQGIEQYF,TGTGCCAGCAGCGTGGAACCGGGACAGGGGATCGAGCAGTACTTC
.,TRBV19,.,TRBJ1-5,CASSIRGNQPQHF,TGTGCCAGTAGTATTCGGGGAAATCAGCCCCAGCATTTT
.,TRBV9,TRBD2,TRBJ2-1,CASGGSRGGQRERDNEQFF,TGTGCCAGCGGAGGATCAAGGGGCGGGCAGCGGGAAAGGGACAATGAGCAGTTCTTC
.,TRBV7-2,TRBD1,TRBJ1-2,CASSPDRVYGYTF,TGTGCCAGCAGCCCGGACAGGGTCTATGGCTACACCTTC
once,TRBV5-1,.,TRBJ2-5,CASRSSDQETQYF,TGCGCCAGCAGGAGTTCAGACCAAGAGACCCAGTACTTC
.,TRBV9,.,TRBJ2-1,CASSVGTTNNEQFF,TGTGCCAGCAGCGTAGGGACTACCAACAATGAGCAGTTCTTC
.,TRBV28,.,TRBJ2-3,CASSFPRNPERDTQYF,TGTGCCAGCAGTTTCCCTAGGAACCCCGAGAGGGATACGCAGTATTTT
.,TRBV10-3,TRBD2,TRBJ2-3,CAISQPRERDTQYF,TGTGCCATCAGCCAACCGCGGGAGAGAGATACGCAGTATTTT
.,TRBV4-2,.,TRBJ2-3,CASSVRLGGNTDTQYF,TGTGCCAGCAGCGTCAGACTAGGGGGGAACACAGATACGCAGTATTTT
.,TRBV4-1,.,TRBJ2-2,CASSPKGGTLLTGELFF,TGCGCCAGCAGCCCTAAGGGCGGGACACTACTTACCGGGGAGCTGTTTTTT
.,TRBV7-6,.,TRBJ1-1,CASSLVSTVNTEAFF,TGTGCCAGCAGCTTAGTCTCCACAGTGAACACTGAAGCTTTCTTT
once,TRBV5-4,TRBD2,TRBJ2-1,CASSPGLGAYNEQFF,TGTGCCAGCAGCCCGGGACTAGGGGCCTACAATGAGCAGTTCTTC
few,TRBV18,TRBD1,TRBJ1-2,CASSPLRGEGYTF,TGTGCCAGCTCACCACTCAGGGGGGAAGGCTACACCTTC
medium-sized,TRBV7-2,TRBD1,TRBJ2-7,CASSLKGDRAYEQYF,TGTGCCAGCAGCTTAAAAGGTGACAGGGCCTACGAGCAGTACTTC
.,TRBV5-4,TRBD2,TRBJ2-3,CASSLASGRWDTQYF,TGTGCCAGCAGCTTGGCTAGCGGGAGATGGGATACGCAGTATTTT
.,TRBV11-2,.,TRBJ2-5,CASSPLYRDITSQETQYF,TGTGCCAGCAGCCCCCTCTACCGGGACATCACTTCCCAAGAGACCCAGTACTTC
.,TRBV6-5,TRBD1,TRBJ1-2,CASSTTGAQGYTF,TGTGCCAGCAGTACGACAGGGGCTCAGGGCTACACCTTC
.,TRBV29-1,TRBD1,TRBJ1-2,CSVVWQGAIGYTF,TGCAGCGTTGTGTGGCAGGGGGCGATTGGCTACACCTTC
.,TRBV13,TRBD2,TRBJ2-7,CASSLYSGRTSPGEQYF,TGTGCCAGCAGCTTATATAGCGGGAGGACCTCCCCGGGGGAGCAGTACTTC
.,TRBV19,.,TRBJ2-4,CASRPKGGLPLNENIQYF,TGTGCCAGTAGACCGAAAGGGGGACTACCTCTGAACGAAAACATTCAGTACTTC
once,TRBV10-3,.,TRBJ1-2,CAISDVLSGSGYTF,TGTGCCATCAGTGACGTCCTGTCAGGGAGTGGCTACACCTTC
.,TRBV9,TRBD2,TRBJ2-1,CASSVVLAGADEQFF,TGTGCCAGCAGCGTAGTCCTAGCGGGTGCGGATGAGCAGTTCTTC
.,TRBV2,.,TRBJ2-7,CASSEDGANGNYEQYF,TGTGCCAGCAGTGAAGACGGGGCTAACGGAAACTACGAGCAGTACTTC
.,TRBV6-6,TRBD1,TRBJ2-7,CASSPRGQGGHEQYF,TGTGCCAGCAGTCCAAGGGGACAGGGTGGCCACGAGCAGTACTTC